This T cell receptor (beta chain) was captured in a study of T-cell reconstitution after alpha-beta-depleted transplantation in children. In this sample, this clonotype turned up a few times. Using unique molecular identifiers, the investigators prepared the TCRbeta library. TCRdb reanalysed the PCR reads using MiXCR and keeps one entry per CDR3 protein. The repertoire holds under 350,000 distinct CDR3 sequences, with approximately 9.8% as singletons. The CDR3 has 17 amino acids. V lost 6 bases to trimming and J lost 4 bases; unmatched junction nucleotides: 13. In germline, CDR1 is MGHDK, CDR2 SYGVNS.

Sequencing used PBMCs from the stem cell graft donor, obtained from the stem cell graft. The clonotype originates from a human donor who donated a stem cell graft to a child with SCID. The chain links TRBV25-1 to TRBJ2-2; TRBD1 aligns across 8 bases. The CDR3 loop is CASSRSPGGEGTGELFF. In DNA, the CDR3 is TGTGCCAGCAGCCGTTCCCCAGGGGGCGAGGGCACCGGGGAGCTGTTTTTT. Drawing the rest from reference TRBV25-1 and TRBJ2-2, the complete variable domain is EADIYQTPRYLVIGTGKKITLECSQTMGHDKMYWYQQDPGMELHLIHYSYGVNSTEKGDLSSESTVSRIRTEHFPLTLESARPSHTSQYLCASSRSPGGEGTGELFFGEGSRLTVL.